The sequence of this T cell receptor beta chain was determined in a study of CD8 T cells in Susac syndrome. cDNA came from roughly 0.53 to 1 ug RNA primed by random hexamers. TCRdb reprocessed the immunoSEQ multiplex PCR reads via MiXCR and lists one record per CDR3 protein. The sample yields 300,000 to 350,000 distinct CDR3 sequences, about 92% seen once. There are 14 residues in the CDR3. Trimming took 1 base from V and 0 from J, leaving 7 bases between them. Germline lookup yields CDR1 GTSNPN and CDR2 SVGIG (reference sequence). Sequencing was done on a sample of CD4+ T cells from PBMCs. V is TRBV30 and J is TRBJ1-3; D gene uncertain. The sequence was collected from a human donor with multiple sclerosis. Written as DNA, the CDR3 is TGTGCCTGGAGTGCAGTGAGCTCTGGAAACACCATATATTTT. Translation: CAWSAVSSGNTIYF.